This TCR beta chain was profiled in a study of T cell repertoires in aging, cancer and after chemotherapy. TCR beta rearrangements were amplified from peripheral blood genomic DNA. Of note for this clonotype: Its antigen is undetermined. Since no conserved phenylalanine or tryptophan closes the CDR3, a read error is the likely cause. No DNA is shown, since the ends of the CDR3 on it are uncertain; the CDR3 is the one TCRdb lists.

A mixed TRB-A/B primer pool amplified rearranged TRB by multiplex touch-down PCR. TCRdb independently ran MiXCR on the multiplex PCR reads; one entry per CDR3 protein. The data hold some 5,000 distinct CDR3 sequences, with about 38% observed a single time. CDR1 LNHNV and CDR2 YYDKDF come from the germline V gene (reference sequence). The CDR3 is 8 residues long, ends included. Study-level points and caveats: In cancer patients, declining TCR diversity with age involved lost richness and lost evenness. Across the chemotherapy interval, each cancer cohort showed higher median generation probability, suggesting thymic rebound.

Specimen: blood. The chain couples TRBV15 to TRBJ2-1. The receptor comes from a human donor with a blood cancer. The CDR3 spells CATSRVLS.